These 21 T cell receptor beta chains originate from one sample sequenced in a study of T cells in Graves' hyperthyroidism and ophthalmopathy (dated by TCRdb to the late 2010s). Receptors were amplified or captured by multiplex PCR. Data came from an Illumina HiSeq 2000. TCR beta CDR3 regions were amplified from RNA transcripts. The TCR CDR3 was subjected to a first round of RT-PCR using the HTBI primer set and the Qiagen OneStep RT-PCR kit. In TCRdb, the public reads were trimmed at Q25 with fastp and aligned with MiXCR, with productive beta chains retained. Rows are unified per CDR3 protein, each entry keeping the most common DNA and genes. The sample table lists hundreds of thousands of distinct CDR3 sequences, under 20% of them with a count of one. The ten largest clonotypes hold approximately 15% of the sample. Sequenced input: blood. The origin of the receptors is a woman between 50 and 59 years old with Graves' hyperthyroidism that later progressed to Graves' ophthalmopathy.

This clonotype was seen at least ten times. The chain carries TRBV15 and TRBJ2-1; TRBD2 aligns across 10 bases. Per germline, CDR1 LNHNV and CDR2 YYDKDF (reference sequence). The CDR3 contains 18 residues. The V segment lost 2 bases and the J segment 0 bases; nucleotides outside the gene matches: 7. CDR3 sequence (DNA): TGTGCCACCAGCAGACCGGGACTAGCGATTAGCTCCTACAATGAGCAGTTCTTC. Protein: CATSRPGLAISSYNEQFF. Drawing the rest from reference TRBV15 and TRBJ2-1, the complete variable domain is DAMVIQNPRYQVTQFGKPVTLSCSQTLNHNVMYWYQQKSSQAPKLLFHYYDKDFNNEADTPDNFQSRRPNTSFCFLDIRSPGLGDTAMYLCATSRPGLAISSYNEQFFGPGTRLTVL.

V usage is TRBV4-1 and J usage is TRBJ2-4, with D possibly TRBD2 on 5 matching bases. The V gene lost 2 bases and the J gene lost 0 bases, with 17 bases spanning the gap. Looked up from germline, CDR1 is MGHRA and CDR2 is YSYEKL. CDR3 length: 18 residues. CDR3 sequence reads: CASSQYPPTGIAKNIQYF. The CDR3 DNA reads TGCGCCAGCAGCCAATACCCACCGACGGGAATAGCCAAAAACATTCAGTACTTC.

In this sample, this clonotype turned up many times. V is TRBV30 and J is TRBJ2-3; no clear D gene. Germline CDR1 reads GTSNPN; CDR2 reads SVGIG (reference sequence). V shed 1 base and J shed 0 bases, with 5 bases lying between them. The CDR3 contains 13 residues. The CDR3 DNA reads TGTGCCTGGAGTGGGGGTAGCACAGATACGCAGTATTTT. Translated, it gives CAWSGGSTDTQYF.

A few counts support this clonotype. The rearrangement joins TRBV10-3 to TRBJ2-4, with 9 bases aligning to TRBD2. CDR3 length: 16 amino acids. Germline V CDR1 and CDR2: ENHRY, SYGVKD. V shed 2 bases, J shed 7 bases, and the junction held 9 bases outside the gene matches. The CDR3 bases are TGTGCCATCAGTGAGGGATCTAGCGGGGTGGGGAACATTCAGTACTTC. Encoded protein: CAISEGSSGVGNIQYF.

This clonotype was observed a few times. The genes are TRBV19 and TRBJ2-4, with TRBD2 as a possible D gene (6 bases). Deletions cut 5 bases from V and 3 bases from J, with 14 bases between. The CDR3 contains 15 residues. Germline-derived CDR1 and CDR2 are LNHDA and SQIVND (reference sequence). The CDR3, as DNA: TGTGCCAGTAGTGATGGAGGGCTCGGCAAAAACATTCAGTACTTC. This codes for CASSDGGLGKNIQYF. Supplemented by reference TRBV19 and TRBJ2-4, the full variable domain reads DGGITQSPKYLFRKEGQNVTLSCEQNLNHDAMYWYRQDPGQGLRLIYYSQIVNDFQKGDIAEGYSVSREKKESFPLTVTSAQKNPTAFYLCASSDGGLGKNIQYFGAGTRLSVL.

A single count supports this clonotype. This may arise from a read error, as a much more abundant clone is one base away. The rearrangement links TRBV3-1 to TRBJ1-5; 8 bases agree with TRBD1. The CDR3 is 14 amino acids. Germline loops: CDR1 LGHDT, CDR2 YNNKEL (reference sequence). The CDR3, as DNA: TGTGCCACCAGCCGGGGCAGGGGGCAACAGCCCCAGCATTTT. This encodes CATSRGRGQQPQHF.

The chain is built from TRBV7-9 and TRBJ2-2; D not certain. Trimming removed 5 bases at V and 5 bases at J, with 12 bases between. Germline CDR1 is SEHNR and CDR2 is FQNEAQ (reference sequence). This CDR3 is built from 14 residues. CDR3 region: CASSRRVGTGELFF. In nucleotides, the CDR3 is TGTGCCAGCAGCCGAAGGGTGGGGACCGGGGAGCTGTTTTTT.

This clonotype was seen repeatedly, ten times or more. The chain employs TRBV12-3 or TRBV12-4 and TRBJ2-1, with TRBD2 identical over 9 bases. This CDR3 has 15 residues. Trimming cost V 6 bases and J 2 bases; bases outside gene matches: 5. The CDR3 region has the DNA TGTGCCAGCAGCCGGCTAGCGGGGACCTACAATGAGCAGTTCTTC. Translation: CASSRLAGTYNEQFF.

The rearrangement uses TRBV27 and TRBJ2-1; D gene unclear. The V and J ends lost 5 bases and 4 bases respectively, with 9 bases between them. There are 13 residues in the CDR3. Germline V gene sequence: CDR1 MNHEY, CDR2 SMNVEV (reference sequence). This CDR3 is CASSPLEYNEQFF. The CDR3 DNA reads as TGTGCCAGCAGTCCCCTAGAGTACAATGAGCAGTTCTTC.

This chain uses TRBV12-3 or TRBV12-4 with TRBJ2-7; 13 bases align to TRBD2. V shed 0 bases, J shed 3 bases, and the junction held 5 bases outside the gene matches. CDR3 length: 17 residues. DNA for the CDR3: TGTGCCAGCAGTTTAGCTGGACTAGCGGGGGTCTTCTACGAGCAGTACTTC. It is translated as CASSLAGLAGVFYEQYF.

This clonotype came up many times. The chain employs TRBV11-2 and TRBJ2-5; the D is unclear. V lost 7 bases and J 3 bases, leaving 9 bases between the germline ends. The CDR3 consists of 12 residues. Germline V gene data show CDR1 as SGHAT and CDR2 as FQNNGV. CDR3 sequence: CASNGVEETQYF. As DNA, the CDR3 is TGTGCCAGCAATGGGGTGGAAGAGACCCAGTACTTC. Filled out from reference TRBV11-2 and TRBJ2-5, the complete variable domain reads EAGVAQSPRYKIIEKRQSVAFWCNPISGHATLYWYQQILGQGPKLLIQFQNNGVVDDSQLPKDRFSAERLKGVDSTLKIQPAKLEDSAVYLCASNGVEETQYFGPGTRLLVL.

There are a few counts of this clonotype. DNA of the CDR3: TGCAGTGCGCTTAACGGGGAGTCCTTGGTGGAAAAACTGTTTTTT. This sequence encodes CSALNGESLVEKLFF. The rearrangement uses TRBV20-1 and TRBJ1-4; D unclear. The CDR3 length is 15 residues. The V gene's germline CDR1 is DFQATT and CDR2 SNEGSKA (reference sequence). The V and J ends lost 6 bases and 8 bases respectively, with 22 bases between them.

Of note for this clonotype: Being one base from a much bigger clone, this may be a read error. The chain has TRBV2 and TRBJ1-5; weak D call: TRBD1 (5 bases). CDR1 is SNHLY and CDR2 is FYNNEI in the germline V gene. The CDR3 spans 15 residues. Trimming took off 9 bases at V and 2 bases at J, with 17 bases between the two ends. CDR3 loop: CASRAGGKGNQPQHF. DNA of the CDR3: TGTGCCAGTCGAGCGGGGGGGAAGGGCAATCAGCCCCAGCATTTT.

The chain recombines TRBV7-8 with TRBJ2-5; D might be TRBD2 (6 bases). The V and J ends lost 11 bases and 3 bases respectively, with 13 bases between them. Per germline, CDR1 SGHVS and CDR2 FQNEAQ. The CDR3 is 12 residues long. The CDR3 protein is CAVGGLKETQYF. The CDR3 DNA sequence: TGTGCCGTGGGGGGACTGAAAGAGACCCAGTACTTC.

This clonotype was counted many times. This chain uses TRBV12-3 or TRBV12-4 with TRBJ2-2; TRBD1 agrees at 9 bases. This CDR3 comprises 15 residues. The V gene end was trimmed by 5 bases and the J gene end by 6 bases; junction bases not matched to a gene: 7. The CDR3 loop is CASSEQGAGAGELFF. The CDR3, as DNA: TGTGCCAGCAGTGAACAGGGGGCGGGGGCCGGGGAGCTGTTTTTT.

Here the CDR3 reads CASSPGTSGRVGELFF. The CDR3, as DNA: TGTGCCAGCAGCCCGGGGACTAGCGGGCGGGTCGGGGAGCTGTTTTTT. This chain links TRBV9 with TRBJ2-2, with 12 bases that match TRBD2. The CDR3 extends over 16 amino acids. V trimming: 4 bases; J trimming: 7 bases; junction bases outside the gene matches: 8. Germline CDR1 SGDLS, CDR2 YYNGEE.

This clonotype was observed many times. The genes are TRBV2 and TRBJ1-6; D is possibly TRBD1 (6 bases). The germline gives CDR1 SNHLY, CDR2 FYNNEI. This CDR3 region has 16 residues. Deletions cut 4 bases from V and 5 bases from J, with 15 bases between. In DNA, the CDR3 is TGTGCCAGCAGTGCCTTAACGGGACATCATAATTCACCCCTCCACTTT. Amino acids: CASSALTGHHNSPLHF.

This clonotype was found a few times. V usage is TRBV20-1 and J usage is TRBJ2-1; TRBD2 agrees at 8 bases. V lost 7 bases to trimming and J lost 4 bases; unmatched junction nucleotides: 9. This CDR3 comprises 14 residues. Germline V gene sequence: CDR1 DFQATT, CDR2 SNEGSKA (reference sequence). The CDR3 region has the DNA TGCAGTGGTTACGGGCCGGGGGGGTACAATGAGCAGTTCTTC. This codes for CSGYGPGGYNEQFF.

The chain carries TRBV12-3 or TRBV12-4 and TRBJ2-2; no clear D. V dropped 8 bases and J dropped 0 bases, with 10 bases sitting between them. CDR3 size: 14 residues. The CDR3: CASPGGPNTGELFF. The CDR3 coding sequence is TGTGCCAGCCCTGGCGGCCCGAACACCGGGGAGCTGTTTTTT.

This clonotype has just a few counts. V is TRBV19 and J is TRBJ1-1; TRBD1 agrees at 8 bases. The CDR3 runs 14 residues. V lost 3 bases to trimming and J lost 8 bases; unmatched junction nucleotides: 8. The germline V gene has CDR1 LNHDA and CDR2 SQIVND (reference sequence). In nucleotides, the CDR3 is TGTGCCAGTAGTATCCAGGGGGCGAGTTCCGAAGCTTTCTTT. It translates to CASSIQGASSEAFF.

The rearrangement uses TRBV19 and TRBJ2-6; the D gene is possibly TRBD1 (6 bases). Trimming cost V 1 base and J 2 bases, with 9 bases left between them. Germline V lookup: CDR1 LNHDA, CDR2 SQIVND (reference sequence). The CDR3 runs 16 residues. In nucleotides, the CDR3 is TGTGCCAGTAGTATAGGGGCAGGGGCTGGGGCCAACGTCCTGACTTTC. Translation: CASSIGAGAGANVLTF. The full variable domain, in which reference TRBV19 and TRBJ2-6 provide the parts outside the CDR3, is DGGITQSPKYLFRKEGQNVTLSCEQNLNHDAMYWYRQDPGQGLRLIYYSQIVNDFQKGDIAEGYSVSREKKESFPLTVTSAQKNPTAFYLCASSIGAGAGANVLTFGAGSRLTVL.